Following are 2 T cell receptor beta chains from one sample sequenced in a study of cytomegalovirus exposure and HLA in healthy donors. Generated by immunoSEQ multiplex PCR, the TCRdb table keeps only in-frame clones and is missing some. This table has 110,000 or so clones, almost 90% appearing once. Sequencing used PBMCs. The receptors were gathered from a young woman in good health and CMV-seronegative.

The chain combines TRBV5-3 with TRBJ2-2, with 11 bases that match TRBD2. TRBV5-3 carries the ORF label, with uncertain function. V lost 4 bases, J lost 5 bases, and 7 bases stayed unmatched. The CDR3 covers 16 residues. The CDR3 here is CARSPASGGRTGELFF. Written as DNA, the CDR3 is TGTGCCAGAAGCCCCGCTAGCGGGGGGCGGACCGGGGAGCTGTTTTTT.

CDR3 DNA sequence: TGTGCCAGCAGCTCTACTCGGACAAAAGGGACCAAAAACATTCAGTACTTC. Protein product: CASSSTRTKGTKNIQYF. This sequence joins TRBV11-2 and TRBJ2-4, with D possibly TRBD1 on 5 matching bases. Deletions cut 4 bases from V and 2 bases from J, with 18 bases between. Germline CDR1 reads SGHAT; CDR2 reads FQNNGV. The CDR3 covers 17 residues.